These 15 T cell receptor beta chains were sequenced from one sample in a study of T cell changes during pregnancy in multiple sclerosis. TCRdb's table, derived via immunoSEQ multiplex PCR, lists solely in-frame clones and lacks some. The sample holds 70,000 to 85,000 clones, roughly 94% seen once. The sequencing here drew on peripheral blood, taken before pregnancy. These receptors were obtained from a female donor with multiple sclerosis, enrolled in a pregnancy study.

This sequence joins TRBV30 and TRBJ2-1; 10 bases are a match to TRBD2. Germline loops: CDR1 GTSNPN, CDR2 SVGIG (reference sequence). This CDR3 has 14 residues. The ends lost 7 bases at V and 4 bases at J; junction bases unmatched: 7. CDR3 nucleotide sequence: TGTGCCTCAACCGCTAGCGGGGGTTACAATGAGCAGTTCTTC. The encoded protein is CASTASGGYNEQFF.

The V gene is TRBV5-4, the J gene TRBJ1-1; TRBD1 aligns across 9 bases. The J segment lost 1 base and the V segment lost 5 bases, leaving 6 bases of the junction unmatched. This CDR3 spans 15 amino acids. Per germline, CDR1 SGHNT and CDR2 YYREEE (reference sequence). The CDR3 coding sequence is TGTGCCAGCAGACGGACAGGGGCAGGGAACACTGAAGCTTTCTTT. This codes for CASRRTGAGNTEAFF.

The chain joins TRBV11-2 to TRBJ1-2; 8 nucleotides agree with TRBD1. The V gene's germline CDR1 is SGHAT and CDR2 FQNNGV. The CDR3 is 14 amino acids. The trim removed 5 bases at V and 7 bases at J, leaving 9 bases unmatched. This CDR3 is CASSPLGTGGGYTF. CDR3 DNA sequence: TGTGCCAGCAGCCCCCTGGGGACAGGAGGTGGCTACACCTTC.

J is TRBJ1-5 and V is TRBV14; D remains ambiguous. The CDR3 runs to 12 residues. The ends were cut back, 4 bases at V and 6 bases at J, with 7 bases in the middle. Germline V gives CDR1 SGHDN, CDR2 FVKESK. CDR3 region: CASSREGQPQHF. In DNA, the CDR3 is TGTGCCAGCAGCCGGGAGGGTCAGCCCCAGCATTTT.

The chain combines TRBV4-1 with TRBJ2-2, with a possible D match to TRBD2 (5 bases). The V end was cut by 0 bases, the J end by 7 bases, with 9 bases between. The germline V gene has CDR1 MGHRA and CDR2 YSYEKL. This CDR3 is built from 14 residues. For the CDR3, the DNA is TGCGCCAGCAGCCAAGACGGGGTTGACGGGGAGCTGTTTTTT. Amino acids: CASSQDGVDGELFF.

This chain links TRBV5-5 with TRBJ2-7, with D possibly TRBD1 on 6 matching bases. This CDR3 contains 13 residues. The ends were cut back, 2 bases at V and 2 bases at J, with 8 bases in the middle. Germline V CDR1 and CDR2: SGHKS, YYEKEE (reference sequence). This CDR3 is CASSFEGAYEQYF. The DNA for the CDR3 is TGTGCCAGCAGCTTCGAGGGGGCCTACGAGCAGTACTTC.

The chain uses TRBV5-6 and TRBJ2-7; 7 bases are shared with TRBD1. Per the germline V gene, CDR1 is SGHDT and CDR2 is YYEEEE. V lost 4 bases to trimming and J lost 3 bases; unmatched junction nucleotides: 10. The CDR3 totals 15 residues. In nucleotides, the CDR3 is TGTGCCAGCAGCCCGGACAGGCTACCACGCTACGAGCAGTACTTC. Residues: CASSPDRLPRYEQYF.

This chain joins TRBV5-4 and TRBJ1-1; 8 bases line up with TRBD1. From germline, CDR1 is SGHNT and CDR2 YYREEE (reference sequence). Trimming cost V 4 bases and J 1 base; bases outside gene matches: 15. The CDR3 consists of 18 residues. CDR3 in amino acids: CASSLPPGQAVRNTEAFF. In DNA form, the CDR3 reads TGTGCCAGCAGCCTCCCCCCGGGACAGGCCGTTCGGAACACTGAAGCTTTCTTT. The entire variable domain, with the rest obtained from reference TRBV5-4 and TRBJ1-1, is as follows: ETGVTQSPTHLIKTRGQQVTLRCSSQSGHNTVSWYQQALGQGPQFIFQYYREEENGRGNFPPRFSGLQFPNYSSELNVNALELDDSALYLCASSLPPGQAVRNTEAFFGQGTRLTVV.

This rearrangement joins TRBV30 to TRBJ1-6; 12 nucleotides match TRBD1. The CDR3 is made up of 20 amino acids. Germline CDR1 GTSNPN, CDR2 SVGIG (reference sequence). Trimming cost V 4 bases and J 13 bases; bases outside gene matches: 26. For the CDR3, the DNA is TGTGCCTGGAATCTCACGGCCGGGACAGGGGGCCCTTGCCCTTTTAGGCCCCTCCACTTT. It is translated as CAWNLTAGTGGPCPFRPLHF.

The chain carries TRBV27 and TRBJ1-5, with a possible D match to TRBD1 (5 bases). The CDR3 is 15 residues long. Trimming took 1 base from V and 2 from J, leaving 9 bases between them. From germline, CDR1 is MNHEY and CDR2 SMNVEV (reference sequence). The CDR3 nucleotides are TGTGCCAGCAGTTTATTTGGCAGGGGCAATCAGCCCCAGCATTTT. Its translation is CASSLFGRGNQPQHF.

The V gene is TRBV5-1, the J gene TRBJ2-1, with D maybe TRBD2 (5 bases). The CDR3 runs 14 residues. V dropped 8 bases and J dropped 4 bases, with 16 bases sitting between them. The germline gives CDR1 SGHRS, CDR2 YFSETQ. CDR3 DNA sequence: TGCGCCAGTTCTATCCGGGGAGCTTACAATGAGCAGTTCTTC. Amino acid sequence: CASSIRGAYNEQFF.

The chain carries TRBV29-1 and TRBJ2-7; TRBD1 matches 10 bases. J gave up 0 bases and V 7 bases, and 12 bases lay outside the gene matches. CDR3 size: 16 residues. The germline V gene has CDR1 SQVTM and CDR2 ANQGSEA. The CDR3 protein is CSAIRTGGEISYEQYF. CDR3 sequence (DNA): TGCAGCGCTATCCGGACAGGGGGTGAGATCTCCTACGAGCAGTACTTC.

To note about this clone: In the same sample, other DNA sequences code for this CDR3. This chain uses TRBV9 with TRBJ2-5; D unresolved. From germline, CDR1 is SGDLS and CDR2 YYNGEE. V lost 0 bases to trimming and J lost 2 bases, with 5 bases between them. The CDR3 has 13 residues. Here the CDR3 reads CASSVGQQETQYF. For the CDR3, the DNA is TGTGCCAGCAGCGTAGGTCAGCAAGAGACCCAGTACTTC.

This chain uses TRBV7-6 with TRBJ1-2, with 8 bases aligning to TRBD1. Per the germline V gene, CDR1 is SGHVS and CDR2 is FNYEAQ. Germline trimming cut 2 bases from V and 7 bases from J; bases unmatched to any gene: 3. This CDR3 has 13 amino acids. CDR3 residues: CASSLQGAGGYTF. The CDR3 DNA reads TGTGCCAGCAGCTTACAGGGGGCTGGTGGCTACACCTTC.

CDR3 nucleotide sequence: TGCAGCGTTGAAGAAGGAGGGGATCCCCCTCAGCCCCAGCATTTT. This translates into CSVEEGGDPPQPQHF. The chain couples TRBV29-1 to TRBJ1-5; D may be TRBD1 (5 bases). The CDR3 runs 15 residues. Trimming shortened V by 0 bases and J by 6 bases, and 15 bases separated the two germline ends. The germline V gene encodes CDR1 SQVTM and CDR2 ANQGSEA.